These 27 T cell receptor beta chains came from one sample sequenced in a study of blood T cells in healthy people across ages. Through a sample-barcoded 5' primer and a J-beta primer mix, a second PCR was run for roughly 6 to 12 cycles. Each CDR3 protein is one row after TCRdb ran MiXCR on the 5' RACE reads. In the table there are 950,000 to 1,200,000 distinct CDR3 sequences, approximately 38% of which are singletons. Source material: blood. These receptors originate from a man aged 18 to 30 in good health.

Regarding this clonotype: A clone one base away is much larger, so this may be a read error. In nucleotides, the CDR3 is TGTGCCACCATGGACGGCTACGGGCAGTACTTC. As protein: CATMDGYGQYF. The rearrangement links TRBV27 to TRBJ2-7; no clear D. CDR1 is MNHEY and CDR2 is SMNVEV in the germline V gene (reference sequence). This CDR3 contains 11 residues.

This clonotype is a singleton in its sample. A much more abundant neighbour one base away suggests this may be a read error. J is TRBJ1-2 and V is TRBV4-1; D gene ambiguous. Germline V gene lookup returns CDR1 MGHRA and CDR2 YSYEKL. The CDR3 is 15 amino acids. CDR3 DNA sequence: TGCGCCAGCAGCCAATGGCCGGCCGGTAACTATGGCTACATCTTC. As protein: CASSQWPAGNYGYIF.

The V gene is TRBV5-1, the J gene TRBJ1-1; 8 bases line up with TRBD1. CDR3 size: 13 residues. V was pared by 2 bases and J by 7 bases, with 4 bases of the junction left unmatched. Germline CDR1 is SGHRS and CDR2 is YFSETQ. CDR3: CASSFGQGLEAFF. CDR3 nucleotide sequence: TGCGCCAGCAGCTTCGGACAGGGTCTTGAAGCTTTCTTT.

This chain links TRBV4-2 with TRBJ2-1; D perhaps matches TRBD2 (5 bases). The length of the CDR3 is 12 residues. V was clipped by 4 bases and J by 13 bases, with 14 bases between them. CDR1 and CDR2 from the germline V gene are LGHNA and YNFKEQ. The CDR3 coding sequence is TGTGCCAGCAGCCCCGATAGGGAGACCCAGTTCTTC. Encoded protein: CASSPDRETQFF.

The V gene is TRBV7-3, the J gene TRBJ2-3, with TRBD2 as a possible D gene (5 bases). V was pared by 1 base and J by 2 bases, with 7 bases between. The CDR3 has 14 amino acids. The germline V gene encodes CDR1 SGHTA and CDR2 FQGTGA. CDR3 sequence (DNA): TGTGCCAGCAGCTTAAACGGGAACACAGATACGCAGTATTTT. Its translation is CASSLNGNTDTQYF.

The chain employs TRBV5-5 and TRBJ2-5; D may be TRBD1 (6 bases). Germline V lookup: CDR1 SGHKS, CDR2 YYEKEE (reference sequence). Between the trimmed V and J ends, which lost 0 bases and 5 bases, there was a span of 14 bases. The CDR3 sequence is 15 residues long. The CDR3 DNA reads as TGTGCCAGCAGCTTGGACGGACAGTCTGAGGAGACCCAGTACTTC. Translating gives CASSLDGQSEETQYF.

In this sample, this clonotype turned up many times. V and J are TRBV27 and TRBJ2-1, with 11 bases aligning to TRBD2. Germline values: CDR1 MNHEY, CDR2 SMNVEV (reference sequence). Losses at the gene ends were 9 bases for V and 6 bases for J; bases not matched to a gene: 7. This CDR3 is 14 amino acids long. CDR3 bases: TGTGCCAGGCAGAAGCTAGCGGGGGGCAATGAGCAGTTCTTC. It encodes CARQKLAGGNEQFF.

This clonotype was observed a few times. The J gene is TRBJ1-5, the V gene TRBV2; D call uncertain. Trimming cost V 1 base and J 3 bases, with 10 bases left between them. The CDR3 totals 15 residues. CDR1 and CDR2 from the germline V gene are SNHLY and FYNNEI. DNA for the CDR3: TGTGCCAGCAGTGAAGACGCGGGCCACAATCAGCCCCAGCATTTT. Translated, it gives CASSEDAGHNQPQHF.

This clonotype occurred a few times. The rearrangement joins TRBV27 to TRBJ1-6; no clear D gene. The length of the CDR3 is 12 residues. Looked up from germline, CDR1 is MNHEY and CDR2 is SMNVEV (reference sequence). The V and J ends lost 5 bases and 6 bases respectively, with 5 bases between them. CDR3 loop: CASSVINSPLHF. CDR3 in DNA: TGTGCCAGCAGTGTTATTAATTCACCCCTCCACTTT.

This clonotype was found a few times. V usage is TRBV6-5 and J usage is TRBJ1-1; TRBD1 agrees at 9 bases. The germline V gene has CDR1 MNHEY and CDR2 SVGAGI. This CDR3 has 15 residues. V lost 5 bases to trimming and J lost 6 bases; unmatched junction nucleotides: 10. The CDR3, as DNA: TGTGCCAGCAGTGGACGGACAGGGGTTTGGGCTGAAGCTTTCTTT. Translation: CASSGRTGVWAEAFF.

Worth noting for this clonotype: The junction departs from germline at one end; a sequencing error may be responsible. Written as DNA, the CDR3 is TGTGCCAGCAGCACCCAGGGGAATTCATCCCTCCACTTT. It codes for CASSTQGNSSLHF. This sequence joins TRBV9 and TRBJ1-6; a weak D match, TRBD1 (6 bases). Per germline, CDR1 SGDLS and CDR2 YYNGEE. CDR3 size: 13 residues.

The chain couples TRBV7-2 to TRBJ2-3; 8 bases are shared with TRBD2. The CDR3 covers 15 residues. Losses at the gene ends were 5 bases for V and 5 bases for J; bases not matched to a gene: 9. Germline CDR1 SGHTA, CDR2 FQGNSA. The CDR3 is CASSLGLVSGDTQYF. Here the CDR3 DNA reads TGTGCCAGCAGCCTGGGACTAGTCTCGGGAGATACGCAGTATTTT.

This rearrangement joins TRBV15 to TRBJ1-2; perhaps TRBD1 as D (5 bases). CDR3 length: 16 residues. Between the trimmed V and J ends, which lost 0 bases and 3 bases, there was a span of 14 bases. Germline assignment: CDR1 LNHNV and CDR2 YYDKDF (reference sequence). In DNA, the CDR3 is TGTGCCACCAGCAGAGATAATGGGGCATGGGACTATGGCTACACCTTC. It specifies CATSRDNGAWDYGYTF.

The chain joins TRBV29-1 to TRBJ1-1, with D possibly being TRBD1 (5 bases). V gave up 6 bases and J gave up 1 base, with 9 bases separating them. In germline, CDR1 is SQVTM, CDR2 ANQGSEA. CDR3 length equals 12 residues. CDR3 amino acids: CSVPRENTEAFF. CDR3 nucleotides: TGCAGCGTCCCCAGGGAGAACACTGAAGCTTTCTTT.

The rearrangement joins TRBV20-1 to TRBJ2-3; D is possibly TRBD1 or TRBD2 (5 bases each). Germline CDR1 reads DFQATT; CDR2 reads SNEGSKA (reference sequence). Deletions cut 7 bases from V and 4 bases from J, with 15 bases between. The CDR3 length is 13 residues. CDR3 in amino acids: CSGGAKRADTQYF. Here the CDR3 DNA reads TGCAGTGGTGGGGCAAAGAGGGCAGATACGCAGTATTTT.

The chain has TRBV20-1 and TRBJ1-5; D possibly corresponds to TRBD1 (6 bases). Germline V CDR1 and CDR2: DFQATT, SNEGSKA (reference sequence). Deletions cut 0 bases from V and 3 bases from J, with 15 bases between. This CDR3 is built from 16 residues. The CDR3 coding sequence is TGCAGTGCTAGAGATCATCGAAGGGGGATCAATCAGCCCCAGCATTTT. Translating it yields CSARDHRRGINQPQHF.

V usage is TRBV7-4 and J usage is TRBJ2-3, with D tentatively TRBD2 (6 bases). V dropped 3 bases and J dropped 9 bases, with 19 bases sitting between them. This CDR3 has 15 residues. CDR1 is SGHVT, CDR2 SQSDAQ, per germline. CDR3 in DNA: TGTGCCAGCAGCTTCGGAGGGTCGGCGATACAAACGCAGTATTTT. Amino acid sequence: CASSFGGSAIQTQYF. The variable domain in full, with the rest retrieved from reference TRBV7-4 and TRBJ2-3, is GAGVSQSPRYKVAKRGRDVALRCDSISGHVTLYWYRQTLGQGSEVLTYSQSDAQRDKSGRPSGRFSAERPERSVSTLKIQRTEQGDSAVYLCASSFGGSAIQTQYFGPGTRLTVL.

A few counts support this clonotype. This chain uses TRBV3-1 with TRBJ1-2; D possibly corresponds to TRBD1 (5 bases). Germline V lookup: CDR1 LGHDT, CDR2 YNNKEL (reference sequence). V lost 3 bases, J lost 3 bases, and 20 bases lay in between. The CDR3 loop spans 17 amino acids. Here the CDR3 reads CASSQYLGGSLDYGYTF. CDR3 in DNA: TGTGCCAGCAGCCAGTATCTTGGGGGGTCCCTGGACTATGGCTACACCTTC.

J is TRBJ2-7 and V is TRBV6-5; TRBD1 agrees at 7 bases. This CDR3 comprises 17 residues. J was trimmed by 7 bases and V by 0 bases; bases with no gene match: 15. Germline lookup yields CDR1 MNHEY and CDR2 SVGAGI. Here the CDR3 reads CASSYSRWRQGGNEQYF. CDR3 nucleotide sequence: TGTGCCAGCAGTTACTCGAGGTGGAGACAGGGTGGGAATGAGCAGTACTTC.

V gene TRBV13 combines with J gene TRBJ2-5, with D maybe TRBD2 (5 bases). CDR1 is PRHDT and CDR2 is FYEKMQ in the germline V gene (reference sequence). Trimming cost V 1 base and J 4 bases, with 13 bases left between them. The CDR3 is made up of 15 amino acids. CDR3 DNA: TGTGCCAGCAGCTTAGTTCTAGACGGAGGAGAGACCCAGTACTTC. Encoded protein: CASSLVLDGGETQYF. The full variable domain, in which reference TRBV13 and TRBJ2-5 provide the parts outside the CDR3, is AAGVIQSPRHLIKEKRETATLKCYPIPRHDTVYWYQQGPGQDPQFLISFYEKMQSDKGSIPDRFSAQQFSDYHSELNMSSLELGDSALYFCASSLVLDGGETQYFGPGTRLLVL.

This clonotype was counted between two and nine times. The V gene is TRBV12-3 or TRBV12-4, the J gene TRBJ2-1; D unresolved. The V gene lost 5 bases and the J gene lost 8 bases, with 13 bases spanning the gap. This CDR3 has 13 amino acids. This CDR3 reads CASSSGVLDEQFF. Written as DNA, the CDR3 is TGTGCCAGCAGTAGTGGGGTACTTGATGAGCAGTTCTTC.

The V gene is TRBV7-9, the J gene TRBJ2-1; D might be TRBD2 (6 bases). This CDR3 contains 13 residues. CDR1 and CDR2 from the germline V gene are SEHNR and FQNEAQ (reference sequence). V lost 3 bases, J lost 12 bases, and 15 bases lay in between. CDR3 in amino acids: CASSLGGGGWQFF. CDR3 DNA sequence: TGTGCCAGCAGCTTGGGAGGTGGAGGATGGCAGTTCTTC.

This chain connects TRBV9 to TRBJ2-3; TRBD2 matches at 9 bases. The V segment lost 3 bases and the J segment 2 bases; nucleotides outside the gene matches: 4. This CDR3 comprises 15 residues. Germline V gene data show CDR1 as SGDLS and CDR2 as YYNGEE. CDR3 in DNA: TGTGCCAGCAGCGGGGGACTAGCCCACACAGATACGCAGTATTTT. This gives the protein CASSGGLAHTDTQYF.

The chain uses TRBV4-1 and TRBJ1-1; possible D gene TRBD1, 5 bases. This CDR3 region has 16 residues. Germline loops: CDR1 MGHRA, CDR2 YSYEKL. Trimming removed 4 bases at V and 1 base at J, with 16 bases between. As DNA, the CDR3 is TGCGCCAGCAGCCCCCAATCGGGGCGGCCGAACACTGAAGCTTTCTTT. It encodes CASSPQSGRPNTEAFF.

This clonotype was seen only a few times. The chain recombines TRBV29-1 with TRBJ1-1; D gene unclear. Germline V CDR1 and CDR2: SQVTM, ANQGSEA. V dropped 4 bases and J dropped 1 base, with 13 bases sitting between them. This CDR3 region has 14 residues. DNA of the CDR3: TGCAGCGTTGTCATCCGGCGGACGAACACTGAAGCTTTCTTT. Encoded protein: CSVVIRRTNTEAFF. Using reference TRBV29-1 and TRBJ1-1 for the parts outside the CDR3, the full variable domain is SAVISQKPSRDICQRGTSLTIQCQVDSQVTMMFWYRQQPGQSLTLIATANQGSEATYESGFVIDKFPISRPNLTFSTLTVSNMSPEDSSIYLCSVVIRRTNTEAFFGQGTRLTVV.

The rearrangement joins TRBV4-1 to TRBJ2-5; D is possibly TRBD1 (6 bases). Trimming stripped 0 bases from V and 6 bases from J, with 8 bases between. This CDR3 comprises 13 residues. Germline V gene lookup returns CDR1 MGHRA and CDR2 YSYEKL. This CDR3 is CASSQEQGQTQYF. CDR3 DNA: TGCGCCAGCAGCCAAGAACAGGGACAGACCCAGTACTTC.

This clonotype was found a few times. CDR3 coding DNA: TGTGCCACCAGCAGAGATGTCGGGGCGTACAATGAGCAGTTCTTC. Translated, it gives CATSRDVGAYNEQFF. The chain carries TRBV15 and TRBJ2-1; D is possibly TRBD1 or TRBD2 (5 bases each). The germline gives CDR1 LNHNV, CDR2 YYDKDF (reference sequence). The CDR3 loop spans 15 amino acids. V dropped 0 bases and J dropped 4 bases, with 10 bases sitting between them. The full variable domain, its missing parts supplied by reference TRBV15 and TRBJ2-1, is DAMVIQNPRYQVTQFGKPVTLSCSQTLNHNVMYWYQQKSSQAPKLLFHYYDKDFNNEADTPDNFQSRRPNTSFCFLDIRSPGLGDTAMYLCATSRDVGAYNEQFFGPGTRLTVL.